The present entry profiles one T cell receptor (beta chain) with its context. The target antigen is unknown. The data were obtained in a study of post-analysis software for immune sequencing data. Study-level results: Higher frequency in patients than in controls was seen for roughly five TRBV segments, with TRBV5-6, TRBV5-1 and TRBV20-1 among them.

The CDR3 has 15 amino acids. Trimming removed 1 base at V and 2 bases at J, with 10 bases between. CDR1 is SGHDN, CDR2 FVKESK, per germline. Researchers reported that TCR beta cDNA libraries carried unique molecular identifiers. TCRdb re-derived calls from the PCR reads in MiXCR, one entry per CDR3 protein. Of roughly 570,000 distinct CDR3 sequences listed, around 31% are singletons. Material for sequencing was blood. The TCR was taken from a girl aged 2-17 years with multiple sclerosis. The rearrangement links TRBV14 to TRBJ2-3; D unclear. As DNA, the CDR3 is TGTGCCAGCAGCCAAGGCCGCGGTTTCACAGATACGCAGTATTTT. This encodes CASSQGRGFTDTQYF.